This TCR beta chain was sequenced in a study of T cells expressing NK-cell markers. Findings of the study overall: HCMV specificity of the expanded NKG2C+ T cell clones was not established.

TCRdb reworked the 5' RACE reads into one entry per CDR3 protein, no DNA. Its table records about 460,000 distinct CDR3 sequences. A word on this clonotype: Antigen specificity is unknown.

Sequencing input: blood T cells: a sorted CD56 or NKG2C T cell subset, CD4+ or CD8+ T cells, or bulk PBMC T cells (not recorded which). This receptor was identified in a woman aged 50 to 65 in good health.

The CDR3 loop is CASSQGSQIIDEQFF. This chain connects TRBV4-2 to TRBJ2-1; as DNA is missing, the TRBD1 call by TCRdb cannot be tested. Per the germline V gene, CDR1 is LGHNA and CDR2 is YNFKEQ. This CDR3 is built from 15 residues.